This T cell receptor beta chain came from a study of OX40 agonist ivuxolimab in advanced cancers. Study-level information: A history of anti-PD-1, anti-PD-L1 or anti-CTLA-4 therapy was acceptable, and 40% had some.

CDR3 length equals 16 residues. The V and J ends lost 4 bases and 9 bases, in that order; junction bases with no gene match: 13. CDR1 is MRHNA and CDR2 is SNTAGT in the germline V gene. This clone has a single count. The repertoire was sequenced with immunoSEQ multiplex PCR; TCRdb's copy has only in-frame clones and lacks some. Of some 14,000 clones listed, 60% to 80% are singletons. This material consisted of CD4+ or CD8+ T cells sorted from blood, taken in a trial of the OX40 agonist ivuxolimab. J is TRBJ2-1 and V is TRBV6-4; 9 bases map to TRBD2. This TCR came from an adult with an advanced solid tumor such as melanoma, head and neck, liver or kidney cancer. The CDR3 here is CASSVYPGGGAGEQFF. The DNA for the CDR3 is TGTGCCAGCAGTGTATACCCCGGCGGGGGGGCCGGTGAGCAGTTCTTC.